Below, 2 T cell receptor beta chains from the same sample are listed, as sequenced in a study of molecular identifiers for immune sequencing clone quantification. TCRdb re-analysed the PCR reads in MiXCR, keeping a single row per CDR3 protein. The table lists under 650,000 distinct CDR3 sequences, just under 20% of them singletons, with roughly 0.85% in the top ten. The specimen was naive CD8+ T cells from blood, with Jurkat cell RNA spiked in. Subset noted: FACS-sorted CD8+CD4-CCR7+CD45RA+ naive T cells. The origin of the receptors is a human donor in good health. Some libraries in this study had Jurkat cell RNA spiked in.

This clonotype has at least ten counts. V and J are TRBV6-2 or TRBV6-3 and TRBJ2-2; D remains ambiguous. The length of the CDR3 is 17 residues. Looked up from germline, CDR1 is MNHEY and CDR2 is SVGEGT. V was pared by 2 bases and J by 3 bases, with 16 bases between. The CDR3 here is CASSYPKDGRYTGELFF. CDR3 coding DNA: TGTGCCAGCAGTTACCCCAAGGACGGACGTTACACCGGGGAGCTGTTTTTT.

The table lists this clonotype with many counts. The genes are TRBV7-2 and TRBJ2-3, with TRBD2 matching over 12 bases. Trimming took 4 bases from V and 5 from J; bases not matched to a gene: 4. The CDR3 extends over 15 amino acids. The germline gives CDR1 SGHTA, CDR2 FQGNSA. The CDR3 DNA is TGTGCCAGCAGCTCTAGCGGGGGGGCCTTAGATACGCAGTATTTT. It encodes CASSSSGGALDTQYF.